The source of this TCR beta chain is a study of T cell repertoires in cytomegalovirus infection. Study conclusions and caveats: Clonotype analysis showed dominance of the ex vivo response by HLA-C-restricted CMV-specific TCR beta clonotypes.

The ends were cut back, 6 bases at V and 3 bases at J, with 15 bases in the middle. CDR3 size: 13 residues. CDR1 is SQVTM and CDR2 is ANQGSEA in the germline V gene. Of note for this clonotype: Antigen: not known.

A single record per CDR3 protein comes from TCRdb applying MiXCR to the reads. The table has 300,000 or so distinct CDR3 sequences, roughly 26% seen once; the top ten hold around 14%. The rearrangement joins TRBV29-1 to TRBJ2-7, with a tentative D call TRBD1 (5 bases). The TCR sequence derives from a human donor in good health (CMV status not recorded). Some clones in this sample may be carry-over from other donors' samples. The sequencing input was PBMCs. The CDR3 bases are TGCAGCGTGGCAGGGTCGGGCTACTACGAGCAGTACTTC. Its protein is CSVAGSGYYEQYF.